The 5 T cell receptor beta chains below were found in one sample sequenced in a study of blood T cell repertoires in COVID-19. TCRdb keeps only in-frame clones here, not all; method: immunoSEQ multiplex PCR. The repertoire holds tens of thousands of clones, around 86% seen once, with 25% to 30% in the top ten. The specimen sequenced was peripheral blood. These receptors came from a human donor in a cohort sampled during active COVID-19.

This sequence joins TRBV7-2 and TRBJ2-3; 9 bases match TRBD2. The germline gives CDR1 SGHTA, CDR2 FQGNSA. The V and J ends lost 4 bases and 1 base, in that order; junction bases with no gene match: 6. The CDR3 runs 16 residues. The CDR3 reads CASSSRLAVGTDTQYF. Written as DNA, the CDR3 is TGTGCCAGCAGCTCCAGACTAGCGGTGGGCACAGATACGCAGTATTTT.

The rearrangement uses TRBV5-5 and TRBJ1-2; unclear D gene. The CDR3 length is 13 residues. V was shortened by 2 bases and J by 2 bases, with 7 bases between the two germline ends. The germline V gene has CDR1 SGHKS and CDR2 YYEKEE (reference sequence). CDR3 in DNA: TGTGCCAGCAGCTTCGGGTCGAACTATGGCTACACCTTC. It specifies CASSFGSNYGYTF.

The chain combines TRBV6-5 with TRBJ2-1; 9 bases map to TRBD1. The CDR3 has 15 amino acids. The junction had 11 bases not matched to a gene; V was cut back by 6 bases and J by 8 bases. Germline CDR1 MNHEY, CDR2 SVGAGI. Written as DNA, the CDR3 is TGTGCCAGCAGAAGGGGACAGGGTATCGACTATGAGCAGTTCTTC. Amino acids: CASRRGQGIDYEQFF.

A single count supports this clone. V and J are TRBV2 and TRBJ2-7; 8 bases are a match to TRBD1. With 4 bases clipped from V and 7 bases from J, the junction kept 9 bases outside the gene matches. The CDR3 has 14 residues. Germline assignment: CDR1 SNHLY and CDR2 FYNNEI. The chain's CDR3 is CASSVRQGRGEQYF. CDR3 nucleotide sequence: TGTGCCAGCAGTGTCAGACAGGGGAGAGGAGAGCAGTACTTC.

The V and J genes are TRBV30 and TRBJ2-6, with 12 positions matching TRBD1. J was trimmed by 2 bases and V by 3 bases; bases with no gene match: 2. Germline CDR1 reads GTSNPN; CDR2 reads SVGIG (reference sequence). The CDR3 is 16 amino acids. The CDR3 bases are TGTGCCTGGAGGGGACAGGGGGCGGCTGGGGCCAACGTCCTGACTTTC. Residues: CAWRGQGAAGANVLTF.